Shown below are 23 T cell receptor beta chains from a single sample sequenced in a study of beta chain features in type 1 diabetes. Reverse transcribing all isolated RNA meant expressed TCRB transcripts were sequenced. TCRdb's copy holds only in-frame clones and misses some; the assay was immunoSEQ multiplex PCR. Of 330,000 or so clones in the sample, 12% to 15% are singletons; the top ten hold over 5.5%. Sequenced: central memory CD4+ T cells from blood. The receptors were gathered from a man aged 25 to 45 in good health.

This clone has a single count. This sequence joins TRBV7-9 and TRBJ2-3, with D possibly matching TRBD2 (5 bases). The CDR3 loop spans 14 amino acids. V dropped 5 bases and J dropped 6 bases, with 15 bases sitting between them. The germline V gene has CDR1 SEHNR and CDR2 FQNEAQ (reference sequence). The CDR3 sequence is CASSPGLASDTQYF. DNA of the CDR3: TGTGCCAGCAGCCCCGGGTTAGCGTCCGATACGCAGTATTTT.

This clone was observed a handful of times. This chain uses TRBV18 with TRBJ1-2, with unresolved D. The CDR3 consists of 14 residues. Trimming left V 2 bases short and J 3 bases short, with 10 bases between. CDR1 is KGHSH and CDR2 is LQKENI in the germline V gene. CDR3 DNA: TGTGCCAGCTCACCAAGTGGGCTGGACTATGGCTACACCTTC. Its translation: CASSPSGLDYGYTF.

The J gene is TRBJ1-2, the V gene TRBV4-1; 7 bases agree with TRBD1. The germline gives CDR1 MGHRA, CDR2 YSYEKL. J gave up 4 bases and V 2 bases, and 4 bases lay outside the gene matches. The CDR3 is made up of 14 amino acids. CDR3 sequence: CASSQTGTAYGYTF. CDR3 coding DNA: TGCGCCAGCAGCCAAACCGGGACAGCCTATGGCTACACCTTC.

This clone was seen a handful of times. The chain links TRBV7-8 to TRBJ2-2; perhaps D is TRBD1 or TRBD2 (7 bases each). This CDR3 region has 15 residues. With 5 bases removed from V and 7 bases from J, the gap between germline ends came to 17 bases. The V gene's germline CDR1 is SGHVS and CDR2 FQNEAQ. The CDR3: CASSPRGGLGGELFF. The CDR3 nucleotides are TGTGCCAGCAGCCCCAGGGGGGGACTCGGCGGGGAGCTGTTTTTT.

This clone occurred a few times. This rearrangement joins TRBV19 to TRBJ2-1, with 12 bases lining up with TRBD2. The germline CDR1 and CDR2 sequences are LNHDA and SQIVND (reference sequence). CDR3 length equals 18 residues. V trimming: 2 bases; J trimming: 5 bases; junction bases outside the gene matches: 10. CDR3 sequence (DNA): TGTGCCAGTAGTATACCTAGCGGGAGGGCCGGGGCCCACAATGAGCAGTTCTTC. Protein: CASSIPSGRAGAHNEQFF.

This clone was seen more than once but under ten times. The V call is TRBV9, the J call TRBJ2-1; no definite D call. V lost 0 bases, J lost 5 bases, and 0 bases lay in between. CDR3 size: 11 residues. Per germline, CDR1 SGDLS and CDR2 YYNGEE. The chain's CDR3 is CASSVDNEQFF. In DNA form, the CDR3 reads TGTGCCAGCAGCGTAGACAATGAGCAGTTCTTC.

The rearrangement links TRBV14 to TRBJ2-7, with TRBD2 identical over 8 bases. The J call is doubtful: the DNA matches TRBJ2-5 better. CDR1 and CDR2 from the germline V gene are SGHDN and FVKESK. This CDR3 is built from 16 residues. The DNA of the CDR3 is TGTGCCAGCAGCCCCCTCGGTGCTAGCGGGCGGGAGACCCAGTACTTC. Translation gives CASSPLGASGRETQYF.

This clone appeared a few times. This chain connects TRBV5-1 to TRBJ2-5, with TRBD2 identical over 9 bases. The CDR3 spans 16 residues. In germline, CDR1 is SGHRS, CDR2 YFSETQ. J lost 2 bases, V lost 4 bases, and 9 bases had no gene match. Written as DNA, the CDR3 is TGCGCCAGCAGCCCGGGACTAGCCATTGTACAAGAGACCCAGTACTTC. This codes for CASSPGLAIVQETQYF.

J is TRBJ1-2 and V is TRBV7-8; TRBD1 matches 8 bases. There are 13 residues in the CDR3. Germline V lookup: CDR1 SGHVS, CDR2 FQNEAQ. Unmatched junction bases numbered 7, after V lost 5 bases and J lost 8 bases. CDR3 nucleotide sequence: TGTGCCAGCAGCGCCGACAGGGGACGAGGCTACACCTTC. This gives the protein CASSADRGRGYTF.

This clone has a handful of counts. This sequence joins TRBV19 and TRBJ1-5; no firm D call. The V gene lost 3 bases and the J gene lost 4 bases, with 19 bases spanning the gap. The germline gives CDR1 LNHDA, CDR2 SQIVND (reference sequence). The CDR3 runs to 17 residues. CDR3 nucleotide sequence: TGTGCCAGTAGTATTCCTTCGTCGGGCCTTATGAATCAGCCCCAGCATTTT. It is translated as CASSIPSSGLMNQPQHF.

The rearrangement links TRBV7-2 to TRBJ2-4; 7 bases agree with TRBD1. V trimming: 5 bases; J trimming: 6 bases; junction bases outside the gene matches: 7. The CDR3 spans 14 residues. The V gene's germline CDR1 is SGHTA and CDR2 FQGNSA. DNA for the CDR3: TGTGCCAGCAGCCCAGACAGGGTTCGAAACATTCAGTACTTC. It yields the protein CASSPDRVRNIQYF.

This rearrangement joins TRBV5-1 to TRBJ1-4; no definite D call. The CDR3 has 13 amino acids. V lost 4 bases, J lost 7 bases, and 11 bases lay in between. Germline V lookup: CDR1 SGHRS, CDR2 YFSETQ. The CDR3 coding sequence is TGCGCCAGCAGCACCGGACGGGGTGAAAAACTGTTTTTT. Its protein product is CASSTGRGEKLFF.

V and J are TRBV10-2 and TRBJ1-3, with D maybe TRBD1 (6 bases). CDR3 length: 13 amino acids. In germline, CDR1 is WSHSY, CDR2 SAAADI. Trimming took 7 bases from V and 2 from J, leaving 9 bases between them. The CDR3 is CASTRTAGNTIYF. CDR3 sequence (DNA): TGCGCCAGCACCCGGACAGCTGGAAACACCATATATTTT.

The rearrangement links TRBV15 to TRBJ2-7, with 7 nucleotides matching TRBD1. This CDR3 is 16 amino acids long. Per the germline V gene, CDR1 is LNHNV and CDR2 is YYDKDF (reference sequence). V gave up 1 base and J gave up 7 bases; unmatched junction bases: 13. DNA of the CDR3: TGTGCCACCAGCAGAGCCCGGGGCATGGACAGGTCGGAGCAGTACTTC. This encodes CATSRARGMDRSEQYF. Combining the CDR3 with reference TRBV15 and TRBJ2-7 gives the whole variable domain DAMVIQNPRYQVTQFGKPVTLSCSQTLNHNVMYWYQQKSSQAPKLLFHYYDKDFNNEADTPDNFQSRRPNTSFCFLDIRSPGLGDTAMYLCATSRARGMDRSEQYFGPGTRLTVT.

This chain connects TRBV30 to TRBJ1-2; no clear D gene. This CDR3 is built from 17 residues. V gave up 0 bases and J gave up 1 base, with 18 bases separating them. In germline, CDR1 is GTSNPN, CDR2 SVGIG (reference sequence). The CDR3 DNA follows: TGTGCCTGGAGTGTACGCGGTCGACGGTTTTTTAACTATGGCTACACCTTC. Translating it yields CAWSVRGRRFFNYGYTF.

This clone was detected only a few times. This chain links TRBV7-2 with TRBJ1-3; maybe TRBD1 (5 bases). The CDR3 has 14 amino acids. V shed 1 base and J shed 4 bases, with 8 bases lying between them. CDR1 SGHTA and CDR2 FQGNSA come from the germline V gene. For the CDR3, the DNA is TGTGCCAGCAGCTTAGACAGGATCGGAAACACCATATATTTT. The encoded protein is CASSLDRIGNTIYF.

This clone has at least ten counts. The chain's CDR3 is CASSLPATAPGNTIYF. The CDR3 nucleotides are TGTGCCAGCAGTTTACCAGCGACAGCGCCTGGAAACACCATATATTTT. The chain carries TRBV28 and TRBJ1-3; D might be TRBD1 (5 bases). Germline V CDR1 and CDR2: MDHEN, SYDVKM. The germline V and J ends were trimmed by 2 bases and 2 bases, with 13 bases remaining between them. The CDR3 is made up of 16 amino acids.

In the case of this clone: This may come from a read error, since a much larger clone is one base off. The chain recombines TRBV13 with TRBJ2-3; no reliable D call. In germline, CDR1 is PRHDT, CDR2 FYEKMQ (reference sequence). CDR3 size: 13 residues. V lost 1 base and J 0 bases, leaving 2 bases between the germline ends. The CDR3 coding sequence is TGTGCCAGCAGCTTAGTTAGCACAGATACGCAGTATTTT. It translates to CASSLVSTDTQYF. The full variable domain, rest sourced from reference TRBV13 and TRBJ2-3, is AAGVIQSPRHLIKEKRETATLKCYPIPRHDTVYWYQQGPGQDPQFLISFYEKMQSDKGSIPDRFSAQQFSDYHSELNMSSLELGDSALYFCASSLVSTDTQYFGPGTRLTVL.

The chain has TRBV4-3 and TRBJ1-4, with a tentative D call TRBD1 (5 bases). The CDR3 totals 15 residues. Germline V gives CDR1 LGHNA, CDR2 YSLEER. V lost 0 bases, J lost 6 bases, and 11 bases lay in between. The CDR3 DNA follows: TGCGCCAGCAGCCAAGAAGGGACTGCGTATGAAAAACTGTTTTTT. It translates to CASSQEGTAYEKLFF.

This clone was recorded many times. Other nucleotide sequences from this sample produce the same CDR3. V and J are TRBV28 and TRBJ2-7; D gene uncertain. In germline, CDR1 is MDHEN, CDR2 SYDVKM. Trimming shortened V by 5 bases and J by 3 bases, and 14 bases separated the two germline ends. The CDR3 spans 14 residues. The CDR3 protein is CASSTRDRFYEQYV. The CDR3 bases are TGTGCCAGCAGTACCCGCGACCGTTTCTACGAGCAGTACGTC.

The rearrangement uses TRBV9 and TRBJ1-4; D is unresolved. This CDR3 comprises 14 residues. Germline V gene data show CDR1 as SGDLS and CDR2 as YYNGEE. V gave up 0 bases and J gave up 8 bases, with 11 bases separating them. The CDR3 DNA sequence: TGTGCCAGCAGCGTAGGTATGATGGTAGAAAAACTGTTTTTT. Translation: CASSVGMMVEKLFF.

This chain uses TRBV7-8 with TRBJ1-5, with TRBD1 matching 12 bases. This CDR3 contains 16 residues. CDR1 SGHVS and CDR2 FQNEAQ come from the germline V gene. V lost 6 bases to trimming and J lost 6 bases; unmatched junction nucleotides: 9. The DNA for the CDR3 is TGTGCCAGCAGTCCCCGAAGGGGACAGGGGGCTCAGCCCCAGCATTTT. Its protein product is CASSPRRGQGAQPQHF.

J is TRBJ2-7 and V is TRBV7-2, with 15 bases that match TRBD2. The CDR3 length is 16 residues. Germline trimming cut 5 bases from V and 4 bases from J; bases unmatched to any gene: 6. CDR1 SGHTA and CDR2 FQGNSA come from the germline V gene. CDR3 nucleotides: TGTGCCAGCAGCGGGGGACTAGCGGGGGGCTCGTACGAGCAGTACTTC. Translation gives CASSGGLAGGSYEQYF.